Given below is one T cell receptor beta chain in context. The antigen is not known. This sample is part of a study of shared clonotypes between healthy human individuals. General study findings and limits: A handful of donors showed sharing of approximately 4.7% of naive CD4 clonotypes. Larger estimated richness was generally seen in naive subsets than in memory subsets.

Splitting of each subset's genomic DNA was done evenly across several immunoSEQ plates. Per the study methods: Junction-only immunoSEQ sequences carried no quality scores, so filtering differed. Measured with immunoSEQ multiplex PCR; TCRdb has only the in-frame clones, and not every one. V, J and clone size are taken as reported in that table, and D and trimming were inferred from the DNA itself. The table includes millions of clones, around nine tenths detected once. The CDR3 runs 16 residues. Trimming removed 0 bases at V and 0 bases at J, with 10 bases between. Per germline, CDR1 KGHSH and CDR2 LQKENI.

The sequenced sample was naive CD4+ T cells sorted from blood. The sample's subset: CD45RA+ positively selected. This TCR was sampled from a young man in good health. The chain is built from TRBV18 and TRBJ2-3, with D perhaps TRBD2 (7 bases). The CDR3, as DNA: TGTGCCAGCTCACCACCGAAGGGGGGGAGCACAGATACGCAGTATTTT. Its protein product is CASSPPKGGSTDTQYF. Full variable domain (rest looked up from reference TRBV18 and TRBJ2-3): NAGVMQNPRHLVRRRGQEARLRCSPMKGHSHVYWYRQLPEEGLKFMVYLQKENIIDESGMPKERFSAEFPKEGPSILRIQQVVRGDSAAYFCASSPPKGGSTDTQYFGPGTRLTVL.